The 24 T cell receptor beta chains reported below all come from one sample, sequenced in a study of blood T cell repertoires in COVID-19. The data were produced by immunoSEQ multiplex PCR, yet TCRdb's version contains in-frame clones alone and is incomplete. The sample shows about 270,000 clones, approximately 90% of them seen only once. Material for sequencing was PBMCs or T cells enriched from blood (not recorded which). These TCRs come from a man aged 40-55 years who had been exposed to COVID-19.

The rearrangement uses TRBV4-3 and TRBJ2-7; the match to TRBD2 covers 8 bases. Germline CDR1 and CDR2: LGHNA and YSLEER. This CDR3 spans 19 amino acids. Trimming at V came to 0 bases and at J to 3 bases, leaving 16 bases not matched to a gene. This chain's CDR3 is CASSQDLPVGAGVIYEQYF. In nucleotides, the CDR3 is TGCGCCAGCAGCCAAGATCTTCCGGTAGGAGCGGGAGTAATCTACGAGCAGTACTTC.

CDR3 protein: CASSRLQTSGRASYEQYF. The CDR3 nucleotides read TGTGCCAGCAGTCGCCTCCAAACTAGCGGGAGGGCCTCCTACGAGCAGTACTTC. This chain uses TRBV27 with TRBJ2-7; the match to TRBD2 covers 13 bases. With V trimmed by 5 bases and J by 0 bases, 10 bases remained unmatched. The CDR3 spans 18 residues. CDR1 is MNHEY, CDR2 SMNVEV, per germline (reference sequence).

J is TRBJ2-7 and V is TRBV15, with 10 bases aligning to TRBD2. This CDR3 region has 15 residues. Per the germline V gene, CDR1 is LNHNV and CDR2 is YYDKDF (reference sequence). J gave up 6 bases and V 5 bases, and 10 bases lay outside the gene matches. The CDR3 sequence is CATSGLGLAGVEQYF. Here the CDR3 DNA reads TGTGCCACCAGCGGTCTGGGGCTAGCGGGAGTCGAGCAGTACTTC.

The rearrangement links TRBV7-6 to TRBJ2-3; TRBD2 aligns across 9 bases. Germline V lookup: CDR1 SGHVS, CDR2 FNYEAQ. There are 16 residues in the CDR3. Losses at the gene ends were 1 base for V and 8 bases for J; bases not matched to a gene: 10. The CDR3 sequence: CASSLGGGSGSGTQYF. The DNA for the CDR3 is TGTGCCAGCAGCTTAGGTGGGGGTAGCGGGAGTGGTACGCAGTATTTT.

The J gene is TRBJ1-1, the V gene TRBV5-4; D perhaps matches TRBD1 (5 bases). This CDR3 region has 15 residues. V lost 1 base and J 5 bases, leaving 15 bases between the germline ends. CDR1 and CDR2 (germline): SGHNT, YYREEE (reference sequence). The CDR3 sequence is CASSLSGGRDTEAFF. The CDR3 coding sequence is TGTGCCAGCAGCTTGTCTGGGGGGAGGGATACTGAAGCTTTCTTT.

On this clone itself: One junction end disagrees with the germline gene, perhaps due to a read error. CDR3 nucleotides: TGTGCCAGCAGCGTTAGGACAGCAACGAATGAAAAACTGTTTTTT. Residues: CASSVRTATNEKLFF. The gene calls are TRBV27 and TRBJ1-4; a possible D gene is TRBD1 (6 bases). CDR1 is MNHEY, CDR2 SMNVEV, per germline (reference sequence). The length of the CDR3 is 15 residues. The whole variable domain, filled in from reference TRBV27 and TRBJ1-4, reads EAQVTQNPRYLITVTGKKLTVTCSQNMNHEYMSWYRQDPGLGLRQIYYSMNVEVTDKGDVPEGYKVSRKEKRNFPLILESPSPNQTSLYFCASSVRTATNEKLFFGSGTQLSVL.

V usage is TRBV20-1 and J usage is TRBJ2-1; D perhaps matches TRBD2 (7 bases). Trimming took off 1 base at V and 14 bases at J, with 12 bases between the two ends. This CDR3 is 11 amino acids long. In germline, CDR1 is DFQATT, CDR2 SNEGSKA (reference sequence). The DNA for the CDR3 is TGCAGTGCTAGAGCGGGGGAGGGGGAGTTCTTC. This gives the protein CSARAGEGEFF.

V is TRBV5-1 and J is TRBJ1-1; 7 positions match TRBD1. From germline, CDR1 is SGHRS and CDR2 YFSETQ. With V trimmed by 0 bases and J by 4 bases, 3 bases remained unmatched. The CDR3 totals 14 residues. The CDR3 here is CASSLEPGGTEAFF. The CDR3 DNA follows: TGCGCCAGCAGCTTGGAGCCAGGGGGCACTGAAGCTTTCTTT.

The V call is TRBV7-9, the J call TRBJ2-3; no firm D call. The CDR3 length is 15 residues. Trimming stripped 1 base from V and 6 bases from J, with 14 bases between. Germline V gene sequence: CDR1 SEHNR, CDR2 FQNEAQ (reference sequence). CDR3 in amino acids: CASSLVVFSSDTQYF. CDR3 coding DNA: TGTGCCAGCAGCTTAGTTGTGTTCTCCTCGGATACGCAGTATTTT.

In this sample, this clone turned up a few times. The chain is built from TRBV6-5 and TRBJ2-7; TRBD1 matches 8 bases. The CDR3 is made up of 13 amino acids. The germline V gene encodes CDR1 MNHEY and CDR2 SVGAGI. V lost 6 bases to trimming and J lost 2 bases; unmatched junction nucleotides: 3. The CDR3 DNA reads TGTGCCAGCAGGAGGACAGGGACCTACGAGCAGTACTTC. Its translation is CASRRTGTYEQYF.

The rearrangement joins TRBV6-2 or TRBV6-3 to TRBJ2-7, with 7 bases identical to TRBD2. The germline V gene has CDR1 MNHEY and CDR2 SVGEGT. CDR3 length: 16 amino acids. V trimming: 0 bases; J trimming: 3 bases; junction bases outside the gene matches: 8. In DNA form, the CDR3 reads TGTGCCAGCAGTTACTCGGAGTACGGGGGGTTCTACGAGCAGTACTTC. Its protein is CASSYSEYGGFYEQYF.

The rearrangement links TRBV7-9 to TRBJ2-1; 11 nucleotides match TRBD2. This CDR3 has 15 amino acids. The V segment lost 5 bases and the J segment 8 bases; nucleotides outside the gene matches: 8. Per the germline V gene, CDR1 is SEHNR and CDR2 is FQNEAQ (reference sequence). The CDR3 spells CASSPRPGLADEQFF. Here the CDR3 DNA reads TGTGCCAGCAGCCCGCGACCGGGACTAGCGGATGAGCAGTTCTTC. The variable domain in full, with the rest retrieved from reference TRBV7-9 and TRBJ2-1, is DTGVSQNPRHKITKRGQNVTFRCDPISEHNRLYWYRQTLGQGPEFLTYFQNEAQLEKSRLLSDRFSAERPKGSFSTLEIQRTEQGDSAMYLCASSPRPGLADEQFFGPGTRLTVL.

This sequence joins TRBV7-3 and TRBJ2-2, with unresolved D. The CDR3 is 14 amino acids. The germline V gene encodes CDR1 SGHTA and CDR2 FQGTGA. The ends were cut back, 0 bases at V and 6 bases at J, with 8 bases in the middle. The CDR3 bases are TGTGCCAGCAGCTTAACTGAGGAGTCCGGGGAGCTGTTTTTT. Amino acid sequence: CASSLTEESGELFF.

The V gene is TRBV2, the J gene TRBJ2-3; TRBD1 matches 11 bases. Per germline, CDR1 SNHLY and CDR2 FYNNEI. The CDR3 extends over 17 amino acids. Unmatched junction bases numbered 10, after V lost 3 bases and J lost 5 bases. CDR3 in amino acids: CASSDSRTGGILDTQYF. The DNA for the CDR3 is TGTGCCAGCAGTGATAGTAGGACAGGGGGCATATTAGATACGCAGTATTTT.

The chain links TRBV28 to TRBJ2-7, with D perhaps TRBD1 (5 bases). The V end lost 4 bases, the J end lost 3 bases, and 16 bases lay between the germline ends. This CDR3 contains 15 residues. CDR1 is MDHEN, CDR2 SYDVKM, per germline. The CDR3 nucleotides read TGTGCCAGCAGTTCCCCTCGACAGACTCTCTACGAGCAGTACTTC. It is translated as CASSSPRQTLYEQYF.

This rearrangement joins TRBV9 to TRBJ2-3; D is unclear. Germline V CDR1 and CDR2: SGDLS, YYNGEE. V was trimmed by 0 bases and J by 10 bases, leaving 12 bases between them. CDR3 size: 13 residues. The CDR3 sequence: CASSVESSSAQYF. CDR3 nucleotide sequence: TGTGCCAGCAGCGTAGAATCCTCCTCAGCGCAGTATTTT.

A note on this clone: Other DNA sequences of this sample code for an identical CDR3. V is TRBV19 and J is TRBJ2-7, with TRBD2 matching 9 bases. Trimming took 6 bases from V and 2 from J; bases not matched to a gene: 5. The CDR3 has 14 amino acids. Germline CDR1 LNHDA, CDR2 SQIVND (reference sequence). For the CDR3, the DNA is TGTGCCAGTAGCCTAGCGGGACCACCCTACGAGCAGTACTTC. As protein: CASSLAGPPYEQYF.

The V call is TRBV9, the J call TRBJ1-6; D might be TRBD1 (5 bases). V dropped 0 bases and J dropped 0 bases, with 13 bases sitting between them. This CDR3 contains 18 residues. Germline V CDR1 and CDR2: SGDLS, YYNGEE. The CDR3 nucleotides read TGTGCCAGCAGCGTAGCTCTGGAGGGGAGCTCCTATAATTCACCCCTCCACTTT. It codes for CASSVALEGSSYNSPLHF.

The rearrangement links TRBV30 to TRBJ1-1; D is undetermined. Germline lookup yields CDR1 GTSNPN and CDR2 SVGIG (reference sequence). This CDR3 has 13 residues. V lost 6 bases and J 5 bases, leaving 16 bases between the germline ends. The CDR3 sequence: CACDAALLTEAFF. In DNA, the CDR3 is TGTGCCTGCGACGCGGCACTTCTAACTGAAGCTTTCTTT.

The gene calls are TRBV27 and TRBJ2-5; TRBD1 might be the D (5 bases). V was pared by 6 bases and J by 4 bases, with 15 bases between. In germline, CDR1 is MNHEY, CDR2 SMNVEV (reference sequence). The CDR3 covers 14 residues. Here the CDR3 DNA reads TGTGCCAGCAGCAATCAGGGCTATGTAGAGACCCAGTACTTC. Protein: CASSNQGYVETQYF.

This clone was recorded only once. This chain joins TRBV11-3 and TRBJ2-3, with 10 bases that match TRBD2. Per the germline V gene, CDR1 is SGHNT and CDR2 is YENEEA. The trim removed 1 base at V and 3 bases at J, leaving 7 bases unmatched. The CDR3 has 17 residues. The CDR3 DNA follows: TGTGCCAGCAGCTTAGTGGGACTAGCGATTGGGACAGATACGCAGTATTTT. It is translated as CASSLVGLAIGTDTQYF. Full variable domain (missing parts from reference TRBV11-3 and TRBJ2-3): EAGVVQSPRYKIIEKKQPVAFWCNPISGHNTLYWYLQNLGQGPELLIRYENEEAVDDSQLPKDRFSAERLKGVDSTLKIQPAELGDSAVYLCASSLVGLAIGTDTQYFGPGTRLTVL.

The chain joins TRBV4-3 to TRBJ2-1, with 11 positions matching TRBD2. The germline V gene encodes CDR1 LGHNA and CDR2 YSLEER. The V gene end was trimmed by 0 bases and the J gene end by 4 bases; junction bases not matched to a gene: 2. CDR3 length equals 16 residues. CDR3 DNA: TGCGCCAGCAGCCAAGATGGGACTAGCGGATACAATGAGCAGTTCTTC. Residues: CASSQDGTSGYNEQFF.

The chain employs TRBV4-2 and TRBJ2-7, with TRBD1 matching 8 bases. The trim removed 4 bases at V and 4 bases at J, leaving 9 bases unmatched. The CDR3 has 15 residues. Looked up from germline, CDR1 is LGHNA and CDR2 is YNFKEQ. CDR3 in DNA: TGTGCCAGCAGCCGTTCCGGGACAGGCTTGTACGAGCAGTACTTC. Its protein product is CASSRSGTGLYEQYF.

The chain employs TRBV7-2 and TRBJ2-7; D perhaps matches TRBD1 (6 bases). Trimming left V 2 bases short and J 5 bases short, with 10 bases between. Germline V gene lookup returns CDR1 SGHTA and CDR2 FQGNSA. CDR3 length: 13 residues. CDR3 bases: TGTGCCAGCAGCTTAAAGACAGGTAACGAGCAGTACTTC. Translated, it gives CASSLKTGNEQYF.